This TCR beta chain was captured in a study of regulatory T cells in long-lasting Graves disease. Time point: persistent/refractory GD, antithyroid drugs over 5 years with positive TRAb. Extracted RNA from PBMCs served as the source of the TCR library. Sequencing libraries for TCR beta were prepared with iRepertoire HTBI primers and Arm-PCR of CDR3 regions. Via MiXCR, TCRdb re-called the multiplex PCR reads, giving one row per CDR3 protein. The sample comprises some 470,000 distinct CDR3 sequences, roughly 21% of which are singletons, and less than 9% rests with the top ten. The sequencing used peripheral blood mononuclear cells (PBMCs), collected when the disease was refractory, from a patient treated with antithyroid drugs. This clonotype originated in a female donor with Graves disease.

CDR3 amino acids: CASSYPLKGTSGIYEQYF. The CDR3 region has the DNA TGTGCCAGCAGTTACCCGTTGAAAGGGACTAGCGGGATTTACGAGCAGTACTTC. This chain links TRBV6-9 with TRBJ2-7; TRBD2 agrees at 13 bases. The germline V gene has CDR1 MNHGY and CDR2 SVAAGI. The CDR3 sequence is 18 residues long. V shed 3 bases and J 4 bases; nucleotides not matched to a gene: 12.